This T cell receptor beta chain came from a study of cytomegalovirus exposure and HLA in healthy donors. To note about this clone: What it binds is unknown.

Whole-study findings and limits: It was fewer than 200 TCR beta chains that were listed as cytomegalovirus-associated.

Clones were sequenced by immunoSEQ multiplex PCR, and TCRdb holds only the in-frame ones, with some missing. The table records roughly 60,000 clones, around 96% of them present only once. Germline CDR1 reads SNHLY; CDR2 reads FYNNEI. The germline V and J ends were trimmed by 7 bases and 1 base, with 5 bases remaining between them. The CDR3 runs 12 residues. The sequence derives from a man younger than 35 in good health and CMV-seronegative. Material for sequencing was PBMCs. The chain carries TRBV2 and TRBJ1-5, with D uncertain. CDR3 protein: CASTRSNQPQHF. The CDR3 nucleotides read TGTGCCAGCACGAGAAGCAATCAGCCCCAGCATTTT.